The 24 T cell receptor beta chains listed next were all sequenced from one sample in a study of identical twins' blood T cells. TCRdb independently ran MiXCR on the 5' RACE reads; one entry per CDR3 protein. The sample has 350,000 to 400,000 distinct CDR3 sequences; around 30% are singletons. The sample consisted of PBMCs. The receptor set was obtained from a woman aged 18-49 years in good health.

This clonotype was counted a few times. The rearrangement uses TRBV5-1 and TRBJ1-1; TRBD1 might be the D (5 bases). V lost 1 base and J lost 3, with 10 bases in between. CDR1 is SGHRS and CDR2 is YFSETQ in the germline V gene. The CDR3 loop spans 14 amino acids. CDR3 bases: TGCGCCAGCAGCTTGTATCTGGGGGACACTGAAGCTTTCTTT. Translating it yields CASSLYLGDTEAFF.

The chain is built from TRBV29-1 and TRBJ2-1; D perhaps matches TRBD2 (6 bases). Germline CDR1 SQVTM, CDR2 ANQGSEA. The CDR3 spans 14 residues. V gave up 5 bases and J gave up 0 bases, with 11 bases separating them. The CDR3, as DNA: TGCAGCGTTTCTAGCGCGAGCTCCTACAATGAGCAGTTCTTC. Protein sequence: CSVSSASSYNEQFF.

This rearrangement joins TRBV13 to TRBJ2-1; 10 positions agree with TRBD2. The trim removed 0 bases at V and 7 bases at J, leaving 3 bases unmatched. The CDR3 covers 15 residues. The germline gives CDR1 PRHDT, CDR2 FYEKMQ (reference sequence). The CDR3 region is CASSLGSGGVNEQFF. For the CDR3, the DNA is TGTGCCAGCAGCTTAGGCAGCGGGGGGGTTAATGAGCAGTTCTTC.

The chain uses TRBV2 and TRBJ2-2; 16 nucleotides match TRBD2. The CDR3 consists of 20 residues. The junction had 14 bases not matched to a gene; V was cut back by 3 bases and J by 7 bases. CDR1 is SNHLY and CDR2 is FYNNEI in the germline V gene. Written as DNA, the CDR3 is TGTGCCAGCAGTGACCCGGGACTAGCGGGAGGGCCGACGTTCCTCGGGGAGCTGTTTTTT. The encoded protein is CASSDPGLAGGPTFLGELFF.

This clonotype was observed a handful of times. The CDR3 protein is CASSLEGQIGDTQYF. The CDR3 coding sequence is TGTGCCAGCAGCCTCGAGGGACAGATCGGAGATACGCAGTATTTT. The chain is built from TRBV7-2 and TRBJ2-3; 7 bases align to TRBD1. Unmatched junction bases numbered 10, after V lost 5 bases and J lost 5 bases. This CDR3 has 15 amino acids. Germline values: CDR1 SGHTA, CDR2 FQGNSA.

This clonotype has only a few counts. The CDR3, as DNA: TGCGCCAGCAGCTTGGTTGTGGGGGCCGGGATGAACACTGAAGCTTTCTTT. Protein sequence: CASSLVVGAGMNTEAFF. This rearrangement joins TRBV5-1 to TRBJ1-1; a weak D match, TRBD1 (6 bases). The CDR3 has 17 amino acids. In germline, CDR1 is SGHRS, CDR2 YFSETQ. Trimming removed 0 bases at V and 0 bases at J, with 15 bases between.

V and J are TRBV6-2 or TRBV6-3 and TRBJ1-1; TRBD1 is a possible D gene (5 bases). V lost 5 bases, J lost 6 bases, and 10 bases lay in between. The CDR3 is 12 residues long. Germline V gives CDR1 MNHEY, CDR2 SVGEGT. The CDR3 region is CASSGGSPEAFF. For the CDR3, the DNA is TGTGCCAGCAGTGGGGGAAGTCCTGAAGCTTTCTTT.

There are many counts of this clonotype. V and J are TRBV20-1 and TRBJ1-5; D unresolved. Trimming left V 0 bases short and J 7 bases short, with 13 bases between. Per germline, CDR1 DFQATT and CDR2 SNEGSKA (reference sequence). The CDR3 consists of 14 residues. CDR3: CSARERVSAQPQHF. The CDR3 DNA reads TGCAGTGCTAGAGAGAGAGTATCGGCACAGCCCCAGCATTTT.

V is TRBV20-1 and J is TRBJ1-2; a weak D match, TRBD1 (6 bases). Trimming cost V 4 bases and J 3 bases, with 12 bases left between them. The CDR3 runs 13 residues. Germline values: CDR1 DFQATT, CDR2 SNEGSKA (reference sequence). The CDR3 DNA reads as TGCAGTGCTACGGGAGGGGGGGACTATGGCTACACCTTC. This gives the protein CSATGGGDYGYTF.

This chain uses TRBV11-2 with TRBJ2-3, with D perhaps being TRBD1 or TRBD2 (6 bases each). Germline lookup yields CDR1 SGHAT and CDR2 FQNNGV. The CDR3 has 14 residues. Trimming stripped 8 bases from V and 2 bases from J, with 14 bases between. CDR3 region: CASFGGGITDTQYF. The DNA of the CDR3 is TGTGCCAGCTTTGGAGGGGGGATCACAGATACGCAGTATTTT.

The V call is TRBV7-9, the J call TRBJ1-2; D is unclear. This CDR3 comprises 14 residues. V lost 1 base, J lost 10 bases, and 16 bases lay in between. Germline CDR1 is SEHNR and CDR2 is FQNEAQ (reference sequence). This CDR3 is CASSLESRHADYTF. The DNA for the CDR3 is TGTGCCAGCAGCTTAGAGAGCAGGCATGCAGACTACACCTTC.

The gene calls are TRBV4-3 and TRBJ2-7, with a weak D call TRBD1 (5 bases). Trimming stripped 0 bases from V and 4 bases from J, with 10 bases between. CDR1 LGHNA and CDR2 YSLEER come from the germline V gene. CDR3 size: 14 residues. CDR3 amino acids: CASSQDSRVYEQYF. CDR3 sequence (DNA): TGCGCCAGCAGCCAAGATTCCAGGGTATACGAGCAGTACTTC.

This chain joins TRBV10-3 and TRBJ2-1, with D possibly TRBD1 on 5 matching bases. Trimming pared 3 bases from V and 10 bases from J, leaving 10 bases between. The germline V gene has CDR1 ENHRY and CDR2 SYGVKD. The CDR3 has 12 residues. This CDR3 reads CAISDGRAEQFF. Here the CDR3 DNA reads TGTGCCATCAGTGATGGCAGGGCAGAGCAGTTCTTC.

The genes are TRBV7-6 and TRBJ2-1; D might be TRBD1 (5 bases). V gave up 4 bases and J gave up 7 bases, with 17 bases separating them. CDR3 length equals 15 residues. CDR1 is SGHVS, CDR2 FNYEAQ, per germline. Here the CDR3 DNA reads TGTGCCAGCAGCTCTCCTAAGGGCAGGGTAAATGAGCAGTTCTTC. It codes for CASSSPKGRVNEQFF. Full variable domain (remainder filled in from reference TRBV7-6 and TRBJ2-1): GAGVSQSPRYKVTKRGQDVALRCDPISGHVSLYWYRQALGQGPEFLTYFNYEAQQDKSGLPNDRFSAERPEGSISTLTIQRTEQRDSAMYRCASSSPKGRVNEQFFGPGTRLTVL.

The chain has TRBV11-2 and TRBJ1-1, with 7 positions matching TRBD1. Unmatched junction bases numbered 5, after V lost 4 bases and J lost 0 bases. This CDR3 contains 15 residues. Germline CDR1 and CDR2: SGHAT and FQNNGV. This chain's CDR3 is CASSSPRGLNTEAFF. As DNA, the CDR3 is TGTGCCAGCAGCTCGCCCAGGGGGTTGAACACTGAAGCTTTCTTT.

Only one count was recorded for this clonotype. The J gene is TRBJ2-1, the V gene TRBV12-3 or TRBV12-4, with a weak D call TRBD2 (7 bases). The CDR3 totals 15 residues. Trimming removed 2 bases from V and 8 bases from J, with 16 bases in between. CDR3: CASSLYGGGRYEQFF. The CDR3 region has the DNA TGTGCCAGCAGTTTATATGGGGGGGGGCGGTATGAGCAGTTCTTC.

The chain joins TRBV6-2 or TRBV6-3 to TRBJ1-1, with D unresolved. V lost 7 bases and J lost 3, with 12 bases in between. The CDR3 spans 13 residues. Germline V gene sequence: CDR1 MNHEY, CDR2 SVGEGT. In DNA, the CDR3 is TGTGCCAGCACCCGGCTGTGGGACACTGAAGCTTTCTTT. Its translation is CASTRLWDTEAFF.

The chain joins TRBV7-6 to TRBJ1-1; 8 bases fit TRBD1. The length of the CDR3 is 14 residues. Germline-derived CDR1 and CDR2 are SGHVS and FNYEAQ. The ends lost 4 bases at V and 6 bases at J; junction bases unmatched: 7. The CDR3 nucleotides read TGTGCCAGCAGCTCCGACAGGGGAATCTCTGAAGCTTTCTTT. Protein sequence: CASSSDRGISEAFF.

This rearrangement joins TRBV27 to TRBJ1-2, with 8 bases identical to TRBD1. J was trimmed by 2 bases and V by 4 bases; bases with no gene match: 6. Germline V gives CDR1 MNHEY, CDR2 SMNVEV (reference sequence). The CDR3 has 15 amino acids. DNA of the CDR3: TGTGCCAGCAGTTCCCAGGGGGCCGGCAACTATGGCTACACCTTC. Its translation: CASSSQGAGNYGYTF.

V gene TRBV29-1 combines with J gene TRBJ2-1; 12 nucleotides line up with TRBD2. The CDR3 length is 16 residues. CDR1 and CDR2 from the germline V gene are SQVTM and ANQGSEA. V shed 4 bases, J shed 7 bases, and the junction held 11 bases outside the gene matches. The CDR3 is CSVGSLAGGPRNEQFF. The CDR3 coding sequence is TGCAGCGTTGGCTCCCTAGCGGGAGGGCCAAGGAATGAGCAGTTCTTC.

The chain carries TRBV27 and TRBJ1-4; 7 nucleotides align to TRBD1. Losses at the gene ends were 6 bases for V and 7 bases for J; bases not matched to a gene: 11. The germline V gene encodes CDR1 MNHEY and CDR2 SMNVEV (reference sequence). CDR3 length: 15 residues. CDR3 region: CASRAQGVLGEKLFF. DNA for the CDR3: TGTGCCAGCAGAGCCCAGGGGGTTCTTGGTGAAAAACTGTTTTTT.

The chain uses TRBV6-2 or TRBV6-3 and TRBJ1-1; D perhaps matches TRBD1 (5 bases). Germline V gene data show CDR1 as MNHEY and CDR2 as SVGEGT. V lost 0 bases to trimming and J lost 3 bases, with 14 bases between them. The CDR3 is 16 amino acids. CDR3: CASSYSSLGGYTEAFF. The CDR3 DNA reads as TGTGCCAGCAGTTACTCGAGTCTTGGGGGATACACTGAAGCTTTCTTT.

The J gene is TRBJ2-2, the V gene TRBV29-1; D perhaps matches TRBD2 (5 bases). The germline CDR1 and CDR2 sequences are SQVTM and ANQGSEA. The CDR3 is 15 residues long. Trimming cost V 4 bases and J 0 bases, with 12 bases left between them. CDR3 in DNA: TGCAGCGTTGGCCCAGCGGCTACGAACACCGGGGAGCTGTTTTTT. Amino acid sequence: CSVGPAATNTGELFF.

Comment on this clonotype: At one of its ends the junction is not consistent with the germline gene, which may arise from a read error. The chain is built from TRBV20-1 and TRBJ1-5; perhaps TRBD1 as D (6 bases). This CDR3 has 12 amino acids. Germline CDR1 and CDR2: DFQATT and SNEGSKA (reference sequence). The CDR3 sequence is CSGKRGTQPQRF. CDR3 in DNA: TGCAGTGGAAAAAGGGGGACGCAGCCCCAGCGTTTT.